These T cell receptor beta chains were read from a single sample in a study of blood T cell repertoires in COVID-19. Data came from immunoSEQ multiplex PCR; TCRdb stores just in-frame clones and leaves some out. The table has about 340,000 clones, more than 70% seen once; the top ten hold 3%. The source material was peripheral blood. These receptors were collected from a man under 40 with active or convalescent COVID-19. Both conserved end residues are part of each CDR3. A D gene is named only where the DNA matches it firmly. Clone size is given for some rows only: seen once, a few or many times, or a class if the clone is expanded.

j_gene,v_gene,abundance,d_gene,CDR3nt,CDR3aa
TRBJ1-5,TRBV6-2/TRBV6-3,NA,NA,TGTGCCAGCAGTTACGGGGGGGGCCTCGGCAATCAGCCCCAGCATTTT,CASSYGGGLGNQPQHF
TRBJ1-1,TRBV29-1,NA,TRBD1,TGCAGCGTGGATCGGACAGGCGCAACTGAAGCTTTCTTT,CSVDRTGATEAFF
TRBJ1-6,TRBV7-2,NA,NA,TGTGCCAGCAGCTTGGGGAGCTCCTATAATTCACCCCTCCACTTT,CASSLGSSYNSPLHF
TRBJ1-1,TRBV12-3/TRBV12-4,NA,NA,TGTGCCAGCACTTCTGGTGGGGGGGGAGAAGCTTTCTTT,CASTSGGGGEAFF
TRBJ1-1,TRBV19,NA,NA,TGTGCCAGTAGTATATCCAGGGACACTGAAGCTTTCTTT,CASSISRDTEAFF
TRBJ2-1,TRBV24-1,NA,NA,TGTGCCACCAGCCCCCAGGGAGGCCTGAGCTCCTACAATGAGCAGTTCTTC,CATSPQGGLSSYNEQFF
TRBJ1-2,TRBV24-1,NA,TRBD1,TGTGCCACCAGTGATTGGGACAGGGGCTATGGCTACACCTTC,CATSDWDRGYGYTF
TRBJ2-7,TRBV2,NA,NA,TGTGCCAGCAGTGAAACGGCGGGGTACTCCGAGCAGTACTTC,CASSETAGYSEQYF
TRBJ2-3,TRBV24-1,NA,TRBD2,TGTGCCACCAGTGACTCCCAACTAGCGGGATCGATGCATACGCAGTATTTT,CATSDSQLAGSMHTQYF
TRBJ1-1,TRBV5-1,many,NA,TGCGCCAGCAGCCCAGGACAGACTTCCGTCACTGAAGCTTTCTTT,CASSPGQTSVTEAFF
TRBJ1-4,TRBV18,NA,TRBD1,TGTGCCAGCTCACCAGTGACAGGGGGGAGCGAAAAACTGTTTTTT,CASSPVTGGSEKLFF
TRBJ2-7,TRBV6-2/TRBV6-3,NA,TRBD2,TGTGCCAGCAGTTACATCCTAGCGGGAGTCGAGCAGTACTTC,CASSYILAGVEQYF
TRBJ1-1,TRBV7-6,NA,TRBD1,TGTGCCAGCAGCTTGGGGACCGTTTTCGAGGGGGACAGAACTTTT,CASSLGTVFEGDRTF
TRBJ2-5,TRBV7-3,NA,NA,TGTGCCAGCAGCCGCAGGTCTCAAGAGACCCAGTACTTC,CASSRRSQETQYF
TRBJ1-1,TRBV4-1,NA,TRBD1,TGCGCCAGCAGCCAGCCGACAGGGGATTTCGCTGAAGCTTTCTTT,CASSQPTGDFAEAFF
TRBJ1-5,TRBV27,NA,NA,TGTGCCAGCAGGACAGAAAATCAGCCCCAGCATTTT,CASRTENQPQHF
TRBJ1-2,TRBV5-4,NA,TRBD1,TGTGCCAGCAGCTCGTCGACAGGGGTAGGAGGCTACACCTTC,CASSSSTGVGGYTF
TRBJ2-3,TRBV27,NA,NA,TGTGCCAGCAGTTCAATCGCCGGAGTAGAGCAGTATTTT,CASSSIAGVEQYF
TRBJ2-5,TRBV6-5,NA,NA,TGTGCCAGCAGTTGGACTCTAGGAGAGACCCAGTACTTC,CASSWTLGETQYF
TRBJ1-5,TRBV19,NA,NA,TGTGCCAGTAGTATCCCGACACCACACAATCAGCCCCAGCATTTT,CASSIPTPHNQPQHF
TRBJ2-7,TRBV13,NA,TRBD1,TGTGCCAGCCGTAGACAGGGGGTTTACGAGCAGTACTTC,CASRRQGVYEQYF
TRBJ2-7,TRBV6-5,NA,NA,TGTGCCAGCAGTCCCCCCCTGGGACTTAACGAGCAGTACTTC,CASSPPLGLNEQYF
TRBJ1-2,TRBV27,NA,NA,TGTGCCAGCAGTCCCTGGACCCAATTTAGGGGGGGCTACACCTTC,CASSPWTQFRGGYTF
TRBJ1-2,TRBV7-8,NA,NA,TGTGCCAGCAGCTCTTTGACGACAGGCTACTATGGCTACACCTTC,CASSSLTTGYYGYTF
TRBJ2-7,TRBV6-5,NA,TRBD1,TGTGCCAGCAGCAGCCGCGGACAGGGGCTTATAAAGCAGTACTTC,CASSSRGQGLIKQYF
TRBJ2-5,TRBV7-9,NA,NA,TGTGCCAGCAGCCCTAGGGGGGAGGGAGAGACCCAGTACTTC,CASSPRGEGETQYF
TRBJ2-1,TRBV6-5,NA,TRBD2,TGTGCCAGCATGCCTAGCGGATTTTACAATGAGCAGTTCTTC,CASMPSGFYNEQFF
TRBJ1-4,TRBV3-1/TRBV3-2,NA,NA,TGTGCCAGCAGGCAGACGATCGGGGGAGCTGAAAAACTGTTTTTT,CASRQTIGGAEKLFF
TRBJ2-3,TRBV7-2,once,TRBD1,TGTGCCAGCAGCGAGTACGGGACAGGGGGCGGGTGGACAGATACGCAGTATTTT,CASSEYGTGGGWTDTQYF
TRBJ2-7,TRBV6-2/TRBV6-3,NA,NA,TGTGCCAGCAGTTTCATGGACAGCAGCTCCTACGAGCAGTACTTC,CASSFMDSSSYEQYF
TRBJ2-7,TRBV9,NA,TRBD1,TGTGCCAGCAGCGCACAGGGGGGCGCCTACGAGCAGTACTTC,CASSAQGGAYEQYF
TRBJ2-5,TRBV27,NA,NA,TGTGCCAGCAGTGATAGGGGGAAAGAAGAGACCCAGTACTTC,CASSDRGKEETQYF